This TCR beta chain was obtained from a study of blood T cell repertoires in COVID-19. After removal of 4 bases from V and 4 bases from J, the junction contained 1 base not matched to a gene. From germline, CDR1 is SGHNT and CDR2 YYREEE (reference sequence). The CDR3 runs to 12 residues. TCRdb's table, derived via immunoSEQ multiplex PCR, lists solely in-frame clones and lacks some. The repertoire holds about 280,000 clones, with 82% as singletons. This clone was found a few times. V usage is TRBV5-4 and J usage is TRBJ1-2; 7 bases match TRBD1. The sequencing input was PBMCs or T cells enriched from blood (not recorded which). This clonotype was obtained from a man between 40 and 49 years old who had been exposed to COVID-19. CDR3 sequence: CASSRDSYGYTF. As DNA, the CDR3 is TGTGCCAGCAGCCGGGACAGCTATGGCTACACCTTC.